Reported below is one T cell receptor beta chain. These data come from a study of blood T cell repertoires in COVID-19. Trimming pared 1 base from V and 5 bases from J, leaving 6 bases between. The CDR3 sequence is 13 residues long. The germline CDR1 and CDR2 sequences are SEHNR and FQNEAQ (reference sequence). Generated by immunoSEQ multiplex PCR, the TCRdb table keeps only in-frame clones and is missing some. The sample yields some 140,000 clones, around three quarters seen once. The chain combines TRBV7-9 with TRBJ2-1, with D hard to call. This TCR came from a human donor in a cohort sampled during active COVID-19. Sequences were obtained from peripheral blood. The CDR3 DNA reads as TGTGCCAGCAGCTTAGGAGAGAACAATGAGCAGTTCTTC. This sequence encodes CASSLGENNEQFF.